This TCR delta chain was identified in a study of gamma-delta chains in newborns, infants, children. The overall study: Innate gammadelta T cells reportedly expand polyclonally right after birth, driven by microbial exposure, per the title.

Relative to its sample, this clone is large. TCRdb reanalysed the reads with CATT. The profile shows 6,500 to 8,000 delta-chain clones, approximately 10% of them singletons. The CDR3 covers 19 residues. Germline V gene sequence: CDR1 GEAIGNYY, CDR2 EKD. After removal of 0 bases from V and 1 base from J, the junction contained 15 bases not matched to a gene. The TCR sequence derives from a child who was a newborn, infant or young child, either healthy, febrile or measles-vaccinated (not recorded which). Sequenced: blood. This chain links TRDV2 with TRDJ1; 8 bases match TRDD3. CDR3 coding DNA: TGTGCCTGTGACACCGTGAAGGGGATGGGGGATCCCATCACCGATAAACTCATCTTT. Translating it yields CACDTVKGMGDPITDKLIF.